A selection of T cell receptor beta chains follows, all from one sample in a study of CD8 T cells in ankylosing spondylitis. One entry per CDR3 protein, called by TCRdb with MiXCR from the 5' RACE reads. The sample lists 390,000 or so distinct CDR3 sequences, 20% to 25% seen once, with less than 20% in the top ten. The sequencing sample was made of blood, either unsorted or a sorted T cell fraction (not recorded which). These receptors all stem from a male donor with ankylosing spondylitis. Both conserved end residues are part of each CDR3. Each record gives: V gene, D gene, J gene, clone size, CDR3 DNA, CDR3 protein. D genes are given only for firm matches. Clone size is not always given. Where it is, it says once, few, many or a class for expanded clones.

TRBV20-1	-	TRBJ2-1	-	TGCAGTGCTAACCCAAGGACCCTTTCATCGCAGTACAATGAGCAGTTCTTC	CSANPRTLSSQYNEQFF
TRBV11-2	TRBD1	TRBJ1-3	few	TGTGCCAGCAGCTTCACCCCTGGCCAGGGGGGCACCATATATTTT	CASSFTPGQGGTIYF
TRBV7-2	TRBD2	TRBJ2-7	-	TGTGCCAGCAGCTTAGGCCTGACTAGCGGCTACGAGCAGTACTTC	CASSLGLTSGYEQYF
TRBV7-2	-	TRBJ1-2	-	TGTGCCAGCAGCTTAGCCCCGGGCCTGATTGGGTTCGGCTACACCTTC	CASSLAPGLIGFGYTF
TRBV20-1	-	TRBJ2-5	few	TGCAGTGCCATATCTTCCGTGGGTATCGAGACCCAGTACTTC	CSAISSVGIETQYF
TRBV6-5	-	TRBJ1-2	-	TGTGCCAGCAGTTACGGGGGGTTCTATGGCTACACCTTC	CASSYGGFYGYTF
TRBV12-3/TRBV12-4	-	TRBJ2-2	many	TGTGCCAGCAGACCTGGGACGGTGAACACCGGGGAGCTGTTTTTT	CASRPGTVNTGELFF
TRBV5-1	-	TRBJ2-4	-	TGCGCCAGCAGCTTGGCGCCTGAAAACATTCAGTACTTC	CASSLAPENIQYF
TRBV7-2	-	TRBJ1-3	-	TGTGCCAGCAGCCGCCACCAGTCAGGAGGGGGGTGGGACACCATATATTTT	CASSRHQSGGGWDTIYF
TRBV24-1	-	TRBJ2-1	-	TGTGCCACCAGTGATTTGACAGGACTTGATGAGCAGTTCTTC	CATSDLTGLDEQFF
TRBV5-5	-	TRBJ2-2	-	TGTGCCAGCAGCTTGGCCTTCGGCGGGAACACCGGGGAGCTGTTTTTT	CASSLAFGGNTGELFF
TRBV7-9	-	TRBJ2-3	few	TGTGCCAGCAGCCTGAGGGGTCTGGGCACAGATACGCAGTATTTT	CASSLRGLGTDTQYF
TRBV29-1	-	TRBJ2-5	-	TGCAGCGCGACTCAATACCAAGAGACCCAGTACTTC	CSATQYQETQYF
TRBV3-1	-	TRBJ2-1	-	TGTGCCAGCAGTCAAATAAACTCCCTTCATGAGCAGTTCTTC	CASSQINSLHEQFF
TRBV10-3	-	TRBJ1-2	few	TGTGCCATCAGTGTCGACCCGGCGGCCTATGGCTACACCTTC	CAISVDPAAYGYTF
TRBV4-1	TRBD2	TRBJ2-1	few	TGCGCCAGCAGCCAAGATCCGACTAGCGGTTCCAACAATGAGCAGTTCTTC	CASSQDPTSGSNNEQFF
TRBV9	TRBD1	TRBJ2-7	-	TGTGCCAGCAGCGTAGGACAGGGGGCGATCTACGAGCAGTACTTC	CASSVGQGAIYEQYF
TRBV7-2	TRBD2	TRBJ2-5	-	TGTGCCAGCAGCTTGACTAGCGGGCCTGGAGGGACCCAGTACTTC	CASSLTSGPGGTQYF
TRBV5-1	-	TRBJ1-1	-	TGCGCCAGCAGCCCCGACCGGGAGCCGCGAGAGGCTTTCTTT	CASSPDREPREAFF
TRBV3-1	-	TRBJ1-6	-	TGTGCCAGCATGAAGGGGAGCTCCTATAATTCACCCCTCCACTTT	CASMKGSSYNSPLHF
TRBV6-1	-	TRBJ2-3	few	TGTGCCAGCAGAAGGGGACAAATAGATACGCAGTATTTT	CASRRGQIDTQYF
TRBV9	TRBD1	TRBJ2-1	once	TGTGCCAGCAGCGTTGGTAGGGGGCGTATGGGTGAGCAGTTCTTC	CASSVGRGRMGEQFF
TRBV7-9	-	TRBJ2-3	few	TGTGCCAGCAGCCCGAGAGGGACTAGCACAGATACGCAGTATTTT	CASSPRGTSTDTQYF
TRBV3-1	TRBD2	TRBJ2-1	few	TGTGCCAGCAGCCCCGGACTAGCGGGAGTGAATGAGCAGTTCTTC	CASSPGLAGVNEQFF
TRBV25-1	TRBD1	TRBJ2-3	-	TGTGCCAGCAGTGCCGTGACAGGGGGCTCGCAGTATTTT	CASSAVTGGSQYF
TRBV30	TRBD1	TRBJ1-6	-	TGTGCCTGGAGTGTTCCGGGACAGATAATTTCACCCCTCCACTTT	CAWSVPGQIISPLHF
TRBV6-5	-	TRBJ1-5	-	TGTGCCAGCAGTTTGACAGGAGGAGGGAATCAGCCCCAGCATTTT	CASSLTGGGNQPQHF
TRBV12-3/TRBV12-4	-	TRBJ2-7	few	TGTGCCAGCAGTTTAGGGAGTACAAGAGCCGCGTCCTACGAGCAGTACTTC	CASSLGSTRAASYEQYF
TRBV20-1	TRBD2	TRBJ2-7	many	TGCAGTGCTACCTCTAGCGGAGCACCCTACGAGCAGTACTTC	CSATSSGAPYEQYF
TRBV10-3	TRBD1	TRBJ1-5	-	TGTGCCAGCGGACAGGAGCACAATCAGCCCCAGCATTTT	CASGQEHNQPQHF
TRBV27	TRBD2	TRBJ2-1	-	TGTGCCAGCAGTTTGAGGACTAGCGGGACTATACAGGGGTACAATGAGCAGTTCTTC	CASSLRTSGTIQGYNEQFF
TRBV5-6	-	TRBJ1-4	-	TGTGCCAGCAACATCCGGGTCCCGGTGCGATCTAATGAAAAACTGTTTTTT	CASNIRVPVRSNEKLFF
TRBV28	-	TRBJ2-5	-	TGTGCCAGCAGAAAATCCCCGCATCGAACGGAGACCCAGTACTTC	CASRKSPHRTETQYF
TRBV5-1	-	TRBJ1-4	-	TGCGCCAGCAGCTTGGCCCCGGGTTTGGGTGAAAAACTGTTTTTT	CASSLAPGLGEKLFF
TRBV2	TRBD2	TRBJ2-7	-	TGTGCCAGCAGCCTGACTAGCGGGAGGTTCTACGAGCAGTACTTC	CASSLTSGRFYEQYF
TRBV7-2	-	TRBJ1-4	-	TGTGCCAGCAGCCCCCCCACTAATGAAAAACTGTTTTTT	CASSPPTNEKLFF
TRBV9	-	TRBJ2-1	-	TGTGCCAGCAGCAGGGATAGCGAGCAGTTCTTC	CASSRDSEQFF
TRBV5-5	-	TRBJ1-5	few	TGTGCCAGCAGCTTGGCCCCTCAGGGAAGGCAGCCCCAGCATTTT	CASSLAPQGRQPQHF
TRBV29-1	TRBD2	TRBJ2-2	-	TGCAGCGTCTCAAGCGGGAGTCTTGCCGGGGAGCTGTTTTTT	CSVSSGSLAGELFF
TRBV20-1	TRBD2	TRBJ2-5	-	TGCAGTGCTAGACCCCCCGGGAGGGCCGTAGAGACCCAGTACTTC	CSARPPGRAVETQYF
TRBV30	TRBD2	TRBJ2-1	-	TGTGCCTGGGAGCGGGAGGGATACAATGAGCAGTTCTTC	CAWEREGYNEQFF
TRBV10-3	TRBD2	TRBJ2-3	few	TGTGCCATAGGACTAGCGGGAGGGCCGTATACGCAGTATTTT	CAIGLAGGPYTQYF
TRBV29-1	-	TRBJ1-3	many	TGCAGCGCCGGGCTGGCAGGGATGGAAAACACCATATATTTT	CSAGLAGMENTIYF
TRBV29-1	-	TRBJ1-1	-	TGCAGCGTTACTGAGAAGGGCACTGAAGCTTTCTTT	CSVTEKGTEAFF
TRBV3-1	-	TRBJ2-3	few	TGTGCCAGCAGCCAAGAAACTGGGGCCTACGGTACGCAGTATTTT	CASSQETGAYGTQYF
TRBV3-1	-	TRBJ2-1	many	TGTGCCAGCAGCTTGGACAATGAGCAGTTCTTC	CASSLDNEQFF
TRBV7-2	-	TRBJ2-1	few	TGTGCCAGCAGCTTAGCGCCCGGGCTTGAGCAGTTCTTC	CASSLAPGLEQFF
TRBV5-1	-	TRBJ2-5	many	TGCGCCAGCAGCTTAGGTCCTAGCCAAGAGACCCAGTACTTC	CASSLGPSQETQYF
TRBV13	-	TRBJ2-5	-	TGTGCCAGCAGCTTGGGCAGGTTGGGGGAGACCCAGTACTTC	CASSLGRLGETQYF
TRBV2	-	TRBJ1-6	few	TGTGCCAGCAGTGACCGCCATTCACCCCTCCACTTT	CASSDRHSPLHF
TRBV11-3	TRBD2	TRBJ2-2	few	TGTGCCAGCAGCTTAGCGGGAGGACCCACCGGGGAGCTGTTTTTT	CASSLAGGPTGELFF
TRBV20-1	TRBD1	TRBJ2-5	-	TGCAGTGCAAGACCCCCAGGGGGCGAGACCCAGTACTTC	CSARPPGGETQYF
TRBV29-1	TRBD2	TRBJ2-1	many	TGCAGCGGTGGACTAGCGGTGTACAATGAGCAGTTCTTC	CSGGLAVYNEQFF
TRBV20-1	TRBD2	TRBJ2-3	-	TGCAGCCCATTGGGAAGGACTAGAACGCATTTT	CSPLGRTRTHF